This TCR beta chain originates from a study of blood T cell repertoires in COVID-19. Study at large: Sites in the United States, Italy and Spain provided acute and convalescent COVID-19 samples. PBMCs, B-cell-depleted T cells, or T cells were the source of the cDNA or gDNA that made up the material.

Original processing notes: Amplifying reference gene primers gave estimates of nucleated cell counts. Repertoires were generated with immunoSEQ multiplex PCR, while TCRdb's copy carries only in-frame clones and drops some. D and trimming come from the DNA, and the V and J calls and clone size come from that table. The data contain approximately 67,000 clones, around 90% of them singletons. J was trimmed by 4 bases and V by 2 bases; bases with no gene match: 13. The CDR3 covers 17 residues. The V gene's germline CDR1 is LNHDA and CDR2 SQIVND (reference sequence). The clonotype was recovered from a woman aged 55 to 70 with active COVID-19. J is TRBJ1-2 and V is TRBV19, with 7 bases fitting TRBD1. The sample taken for sequencing was peripheral blood. The CDR3 sequence: CASSISGGGDGIYGYTF. CDR3 in DNA: TGTGCCAGTAGTATAAGTGGAGGGGGCGACGGGATCTATGGCTACACCTTC.